This T cell receptor (beta chain) emerged from a study of blood T cell repertoires in COVID-19. Repertoires were generated with immunoSEQ multiplex PCR, while TCRdb's copy carries only in-frame clones and drops some. The sample lists 200,000 to 300,000 clones; 75% to 90% were seen once. CDR1 and CDR2 (germline): WNHNN, SYGVQD (reference sequence). This CDR3 spans 13 amino acids. V lost 3 bases to trimming and J lost 11 bases, with 16 bases between them. What was sequenced was peripheral blood. The TCR originated in a human donor in a cohort sampled during active COVID-19. V gene TRBV10-1 combines with J gene TRBJ1-1; TRBD1 might be the D (6 bases). The CDR3 reads CASSETGRATAFF. The CDR3 bases are TGCGCCAGCAGTGAAACAGGGCGAGCTACTGCTTTCTTT.